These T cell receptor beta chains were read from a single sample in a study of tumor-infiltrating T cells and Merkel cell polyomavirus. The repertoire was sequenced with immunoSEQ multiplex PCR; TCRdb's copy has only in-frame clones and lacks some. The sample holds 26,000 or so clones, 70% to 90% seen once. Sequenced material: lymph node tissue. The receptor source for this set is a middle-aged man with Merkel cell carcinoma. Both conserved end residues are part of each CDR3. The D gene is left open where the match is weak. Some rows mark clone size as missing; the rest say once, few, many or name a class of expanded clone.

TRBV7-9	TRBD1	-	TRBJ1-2	TGTGCCAGCACCATGGGCGGGACAGGGGGTCCTTATGGCTACACCTTC	CASTMGGTGGPYGYTF
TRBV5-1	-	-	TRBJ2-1	TGCGCCAGCAGCTGGCTAGCGACCGGCTCCTACAATGAGCAGTTCTTC	CASSWLATGSYNEQFF
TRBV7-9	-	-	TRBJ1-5	TGTGCCAGCAGCTTAGGCTCGGATCAGCCCCAGCATTTT	CASSLGSDQPQHF
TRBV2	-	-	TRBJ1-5	TGTGCCAGCAGTGGGACACTCCGCAATCAGCCCCAGCATTTT	CASSGTLRNQPQHF
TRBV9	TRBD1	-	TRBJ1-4	TGTGCCAGCAGCCTAGGCAGGGGGCAGGGGGAAAAACTGTTTTTT	CASSLGRGQGEKLFF
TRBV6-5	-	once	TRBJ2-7	TGTGCCAGCAGTTACCCTAGAGGCGAGCAGTACTTC	CASSYPRGEQYF
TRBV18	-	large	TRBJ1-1	TGTGCCAGCTCACCCTCGCCGATAGGGGGGAACACTGAAGCTTTCTTT	CASSPSPIGGNTEAFF
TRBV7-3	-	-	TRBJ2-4	TGTGCCAGCAGCTTAGGGGCGGGGAACATTCAGTACTTC	CASSLGAGNIQYF
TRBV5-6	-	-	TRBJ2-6	TGTGCCAGCAGCTTACAATCTGGGGCCAACGTCCTGACTTTC	CASSLQSGANVLTF
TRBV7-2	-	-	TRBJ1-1	TGTGCCAGCAGCGAGAAGCGAGAGACTGAAGCTTTCTTT	CASSEKRETEAFF
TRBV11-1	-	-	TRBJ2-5	TGTGCCAGCAGCTTAGGGCTGGGGGGGGGCGAGACCCAGTACTTC	CASSLGLGGGETQYF
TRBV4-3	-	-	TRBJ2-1	TGCGCCAGCAGCCAAGAATTAGGGACTTACAATGAGCAGTTCTTC	CASSQELGTYNEQFF
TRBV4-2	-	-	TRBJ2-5	TGTGCCAGCAGCACCCAACCTTTGAGCTCGGAGACCCAGTACTTC	CASSTQPLSSETQYF
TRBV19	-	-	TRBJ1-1	TGTGCCAGTAGTCTTCGGGGGGCTAACACTGAAGCTTTCTTT	CASSLRGANTEAFF
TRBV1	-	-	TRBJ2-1	TGCACCAGCAGCCAGAAAGAAAGGCGGGGGGCCCCCGATGAGCAGTTCTTC	CTSSQKERRGAPDEQFF
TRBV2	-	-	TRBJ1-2	TGTGCCAGCAGAGAATCAGGTTGGGGGCATGGCTACACCTTC	CASRESGWGHGYTF
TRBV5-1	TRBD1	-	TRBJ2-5	TGCGCCAGCAGCTGGACCGGGACAGGGGGGGAGACCCAGTACTTC	CASSWTGTGGETQYF
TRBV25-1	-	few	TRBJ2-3	TGTGCCAGCAGTAGAGGTAGTCAAGATACGCAGTATTTT	CASSRGSQDTQYF
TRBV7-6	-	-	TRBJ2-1	TGTGCCAGCAGCTTACTGGCGGGAATGTACAATGAGCAGTTCTTC	CASSLLAGMYNEQFF
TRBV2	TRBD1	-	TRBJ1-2	TGTGCCAGCAGTCTGGACAGGGAGGGCACCTTC	CASSLDREGTF
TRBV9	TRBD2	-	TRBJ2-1	TGTGCCAGCAGCGAATACGCGGGGGTCTACAATGAGCAGTTCTTC	CASSEYAGVYNEQFF
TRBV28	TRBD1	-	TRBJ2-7	TGTGCCAGCAGTTTTCCGGGACAGGGTTACGAGCAGTACTTC	CASSFPGQGYEQYF
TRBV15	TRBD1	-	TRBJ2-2	TGTGCCACCAGCATAAGACAGGGTGGGCCCGGGGAGCTGTTTTTT	CATSIRQGGPGELFF
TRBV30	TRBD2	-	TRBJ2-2	TGTGCCTGGAAGACTAGCGGATTGAACACCGGGGAGCTGTTTTTT	CAWKTSGLNTGELFF
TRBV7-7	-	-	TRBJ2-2	TGTGCTAGCAGCCAACAGGGTATGGGCGGGGAGCTGTTTTTT	CASSQQGMGGELFF
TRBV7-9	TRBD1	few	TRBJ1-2	TGTGCCAGCAGCTTACAGGGGGCGGAGAGGGGCTACACCTTC	CASSLQGAERGYTF
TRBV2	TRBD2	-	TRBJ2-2	TGTGCCAGCAGCGCGGGAGAGGCCGGGGAGCTGTTTTTT	CASSAGEAGELFF
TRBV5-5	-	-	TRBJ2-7	TGTGCCAGCAGCTTGGGGCAGGGCGGCTACGAGCAGTACTTC	CASSLGQGGYEQYF
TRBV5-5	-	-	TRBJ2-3	TGTGCCAGCAGCCCTACTAGCTTCTCTAGCACAGATACGCAGTATTTT	CASSPTSFSSTDTQYF
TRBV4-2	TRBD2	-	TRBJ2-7	TGTGCCAGCAGCCGTACTAGCGGGAGTTCGAGCGAGCAGTACTTC	CASSRTSGSSSEQYF
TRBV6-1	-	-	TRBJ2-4	TGTGCCAGCAGTGAAGAACCCGCTAGCCCTCTAGCCAAAAACATTCAGTACTTC	CASSEEPASPLAKNIQYF
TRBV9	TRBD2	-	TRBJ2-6	TGTGCCAGCAGCGTATCTGTAGGGAGCGGGGGAGCTGGGGCCAACGTCCTGACTTTC	CASSVSVGSGGAGANVLTF
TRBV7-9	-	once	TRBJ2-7	TGTGCCAGCAGCTTAGGAGGGATCTACGAGCAGTACTTC	CASSLGGIYEQYF
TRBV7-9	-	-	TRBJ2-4	TGTGCCAGCAGCTTCGCTAGCAGCGTTCAGTACTTC	CASSFASSVQYF
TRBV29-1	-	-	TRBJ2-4	TGCAGCGCTGTGAGGGGGTCCAGGCAGTACTTC	CSAVRGSRQYF
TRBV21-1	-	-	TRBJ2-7	TGTGCCAGCAGCACGGGACTAGCGGGGGGTCCCCCCTACGAGCAGTACTTC	CASSTGLAGGPPYEQYF
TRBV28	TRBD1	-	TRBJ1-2	TGTGCCAGCAGCCTGACAGGGTGGTTGGGCTACACCTTC	CASSLTGWLGYTF
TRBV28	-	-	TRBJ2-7	TGTGCCAGCAGCCAGCCGACAGACTACGAGCAGTACTTC	CASSQPTDYEQYF